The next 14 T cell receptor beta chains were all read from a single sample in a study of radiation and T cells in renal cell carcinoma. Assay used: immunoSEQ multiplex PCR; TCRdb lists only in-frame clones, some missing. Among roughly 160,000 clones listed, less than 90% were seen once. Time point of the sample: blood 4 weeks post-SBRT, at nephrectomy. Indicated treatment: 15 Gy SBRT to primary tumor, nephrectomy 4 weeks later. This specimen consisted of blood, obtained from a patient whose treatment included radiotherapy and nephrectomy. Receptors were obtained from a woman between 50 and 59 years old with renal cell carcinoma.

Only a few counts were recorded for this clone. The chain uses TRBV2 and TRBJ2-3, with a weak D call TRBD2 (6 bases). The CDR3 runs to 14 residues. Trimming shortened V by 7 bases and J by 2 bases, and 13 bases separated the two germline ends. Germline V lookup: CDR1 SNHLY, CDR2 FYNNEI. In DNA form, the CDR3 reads TGTGCCAGCACCCCCATGGACTACACAGATACGCAGTATTTT. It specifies CASTPMDYTDTQYF.

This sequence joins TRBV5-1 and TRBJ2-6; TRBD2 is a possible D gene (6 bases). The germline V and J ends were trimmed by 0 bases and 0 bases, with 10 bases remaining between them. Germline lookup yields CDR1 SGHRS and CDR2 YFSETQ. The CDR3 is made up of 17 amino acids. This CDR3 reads CASSLGGVGSGANVLTF. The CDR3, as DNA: TGCGCCAGCAGCTTGGGCGGGGTTGGCTCTGGGGCCAACGTCCTGACTTTC.

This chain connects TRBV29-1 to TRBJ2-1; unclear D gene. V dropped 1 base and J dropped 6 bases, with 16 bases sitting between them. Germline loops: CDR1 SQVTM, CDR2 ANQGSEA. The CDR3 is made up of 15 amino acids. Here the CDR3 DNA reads TGCAGCGTTGAAGGGACCGCCAAAGTGCTCAATGAGCAGTTCTTC. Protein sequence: CSVEGTAKVLNEQFF.

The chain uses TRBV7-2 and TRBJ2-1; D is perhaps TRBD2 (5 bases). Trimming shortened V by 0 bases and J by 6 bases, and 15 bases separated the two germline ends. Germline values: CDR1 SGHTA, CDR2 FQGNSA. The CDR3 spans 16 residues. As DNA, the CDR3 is TGTGCCAGCAGCTTAGCCCCTCGACTAATAGGCAATGAGCAGTTCTTC. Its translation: CASSLAPRLIGNEQFF. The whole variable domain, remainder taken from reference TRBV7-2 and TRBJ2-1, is GAGVSQSPSNKVTEKGKDVELRCDPISGHTALYWYRQSLGQGLEFLIYFQGNSAPDKSGLPSDRFSAERTGGSVSTLTIQRTQQEDSAVYLCASSLAPRLIGNEQFFGPGTRLTVL.

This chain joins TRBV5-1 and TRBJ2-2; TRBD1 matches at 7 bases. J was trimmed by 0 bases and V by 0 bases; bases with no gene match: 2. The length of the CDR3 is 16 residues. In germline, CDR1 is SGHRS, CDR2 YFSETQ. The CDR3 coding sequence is TGCGCCAGCAGCTTGGGGCAGGGGGCGAACACCGGGGAGCTGTTTTTT. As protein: CASSLGQGANTGELFF.

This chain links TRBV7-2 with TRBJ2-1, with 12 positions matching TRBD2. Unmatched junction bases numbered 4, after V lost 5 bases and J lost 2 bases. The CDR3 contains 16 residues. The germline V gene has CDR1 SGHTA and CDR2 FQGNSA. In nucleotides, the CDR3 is TGTGCCAGCAGCCCCCGGACTAGCGGGGCCTACAATGAGCAGTTCTTC. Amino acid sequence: CASSPRTSGAYNEQFF.

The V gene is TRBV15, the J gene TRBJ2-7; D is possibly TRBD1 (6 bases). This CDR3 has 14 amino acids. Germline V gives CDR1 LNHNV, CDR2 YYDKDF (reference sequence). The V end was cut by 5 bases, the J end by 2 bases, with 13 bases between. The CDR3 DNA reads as TGTGCCACCAGCGCCAGCCAGGGGACCTACGAGCAGTACTTC. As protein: CATSASQGTYEQYF.

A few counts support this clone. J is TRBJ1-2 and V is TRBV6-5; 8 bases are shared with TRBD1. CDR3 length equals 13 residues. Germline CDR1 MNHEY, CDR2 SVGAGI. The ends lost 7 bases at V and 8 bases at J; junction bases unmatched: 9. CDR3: CASTGQGKGGYTF. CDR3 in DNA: TGTGCCAGCACCGGACAGGGAAAGGGAGGCTACACCTTC.

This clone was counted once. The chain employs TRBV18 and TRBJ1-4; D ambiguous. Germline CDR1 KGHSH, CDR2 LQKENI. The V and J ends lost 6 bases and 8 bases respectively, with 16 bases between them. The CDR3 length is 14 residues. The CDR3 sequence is CASSDLSRVEKLFF. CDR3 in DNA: TGTGCCAGCTCGGACCTGTCTAGGGTAGAAAAACTGTTTTTT.

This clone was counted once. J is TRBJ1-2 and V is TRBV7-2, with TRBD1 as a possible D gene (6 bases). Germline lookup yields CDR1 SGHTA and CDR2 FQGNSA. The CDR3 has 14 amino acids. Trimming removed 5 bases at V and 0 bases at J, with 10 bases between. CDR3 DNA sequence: TGTGCCAGCAGCCCAGGGGTAACTAACTATGGCTACACCTTC. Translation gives CASSPGVTNYGYTF. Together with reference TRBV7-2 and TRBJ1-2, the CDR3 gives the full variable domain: GAGVSQSPSNKVTEKGKDVELRCDPISGHTALYWYRQSLGQGLEFLIYFQGNSAPDKSGLPSDRFSAERTGGSVSTLTIQRTQQEDSAVYLCASSPGVTNYGYTFGSGTRLTVV.

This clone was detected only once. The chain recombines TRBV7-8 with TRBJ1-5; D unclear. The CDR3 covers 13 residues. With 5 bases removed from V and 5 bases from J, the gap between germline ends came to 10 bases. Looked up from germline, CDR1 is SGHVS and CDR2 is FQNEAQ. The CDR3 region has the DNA TGTGCCAGCAGCCTCTCCCAGGATCAGCCCCAGCATTTT. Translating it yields CASSLSQDQPQHF. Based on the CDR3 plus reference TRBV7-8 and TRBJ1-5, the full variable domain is GAGVSQSPRYKVAKRGQDVALRCDPISGHVSLFWYQQALGQGPEFLTYFQNEAQLDKSGLPSDRFFAERPEGSVSTLKIQRTQQEDSAVYLCASSLSQDQPQHFGDGTRLSIL.

The chain's CDR3 is CASSVRGLGNEQFF. The CDR3 DNA reads TGTGCCAGCAGCGTCAGAGGACTAGGTAATGAGCAGTTCTTC. The gene calls are TRBV9 and TRBJ2-1; TRBD2 agrees at 7 bases. The CDR3 is 14 amino acids. The germline V gene has CDR1 SGDLS and CDR2 YYNGEE. Losses at the gene ends were 2 bases for V and 7 bases for J; bases not matched to a gene: 6.

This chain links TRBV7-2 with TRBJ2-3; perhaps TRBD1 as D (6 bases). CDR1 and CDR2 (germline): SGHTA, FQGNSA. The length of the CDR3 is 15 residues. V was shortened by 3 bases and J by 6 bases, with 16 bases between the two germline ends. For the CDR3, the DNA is TGTGCCAGCAGCTTTGACCGGGGACAATCGGATACGCAGTATTTT. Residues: CASSFDRGQSDTQYF.

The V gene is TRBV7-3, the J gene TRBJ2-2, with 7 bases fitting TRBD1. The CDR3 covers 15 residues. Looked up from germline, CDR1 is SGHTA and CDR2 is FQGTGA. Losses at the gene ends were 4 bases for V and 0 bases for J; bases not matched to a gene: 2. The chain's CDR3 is CASSSGTANTGELFF. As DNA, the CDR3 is TGTGCCAGCAGCTCCGGGACAGCGAACACCGGGGAGCTGTTTTTT.